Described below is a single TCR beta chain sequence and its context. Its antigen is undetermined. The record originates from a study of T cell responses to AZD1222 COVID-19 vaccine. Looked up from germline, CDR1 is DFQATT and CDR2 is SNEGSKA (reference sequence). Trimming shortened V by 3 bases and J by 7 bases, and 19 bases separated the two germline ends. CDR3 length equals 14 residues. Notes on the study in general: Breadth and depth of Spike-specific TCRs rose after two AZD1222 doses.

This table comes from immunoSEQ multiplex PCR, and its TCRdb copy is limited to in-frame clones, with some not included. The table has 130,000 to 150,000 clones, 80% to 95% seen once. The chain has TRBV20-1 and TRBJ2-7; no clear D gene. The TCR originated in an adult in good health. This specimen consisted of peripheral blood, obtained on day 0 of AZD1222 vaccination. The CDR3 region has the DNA TGCAGTGCTAGTCATGATGGCCCTAACGAGGAGCAGTACTTC. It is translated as CSASHDGPNEEQYF.